This entry lists 11 T cell receptor beta chains sequenced from one sample in a study of coeliac disease. Findings of the study overall: Active celiac intraepithelial and lamina propria samples had lower TRB and TRG clonality than control samples.

The antigens for these receptors are not known. Produced via immunoSEQ multiplex PCR; TCRdb's table is partial and in-frame only. The table lists thousands of clones, about 63% of them singletons. What was sequenced was lamina propria lymphocytes from the gut. The source is a woman between 18 and 29 years old with active celiac disease.

This chain links TRBV10-2 with TRBJ1-2, with 7 bases lining up with TRBD1. From germline, CDR1 is WSHSY and CDR2 SAAADI. Trimming removed 4 bases from V and 2 bases from J; junction bases left unmatched: 1. The CDR3 totals 13 residues. The CDR3 sequence: CASSAGGNYGYTF. CDR3 coding DNA: TGCGCCAGCAGTGCAGGGGGGAACTATGGCTACACCTTC.

CDR3 residues: CASSSFRDTGELFF. The CDR3 DNA reads TGTGCCAGCAGCTCTTTCAGGGACACCGGGGAGCTGTTTTTT. This rearrangement joins TRBV5-4 to TRBJ2-2, with D perhaps TRBD1 (5 bases). Trimming cost V 3 bases and J 3 bases, with 9 bases left between them. In germline, CDR1 is SGHNT, CDR2 YYREEE (reference sequence). CDR3 size: 14 residues.

The CDR3 reads CASSFGETQYF. In DNA form, the CDR3 reads TGTGCCAGCAGCTTCGGAGAGACCCAGTACTTC. The rearrangement links TRBV7-2 to TRBJ2-5, with D unclear. The V and J ends lost 3 bases and 4 bases respectively, with 3 bases between them. The CDR3 is 11 residues long. Germline CDR1 SGHTA, CDR2 FQGNSA.

This clone was recorded a few times. The chain couples TRBV28 to TRBJ2-1; TRBD2 matches at 9 bases. The CDR3 contains 15 residues. Trimming took 7 bases from V and 6 from J; bases not matched to a gene: 10. Germline V gene data show CDR1 as MDHEN and CDR2 as SYDVKM. The DNA of the CDR3 is TGTGCCAGCACCTTAGCGGGAGTGGAGACCAATGAGCAGTTCTTC. This gives the protein CASTLAGVETNEQFF.

The gene calls are TRBV5-4 and TRBJ1-6, with D perhaps matching TRBD1 (6 bases). V lost 4 bases, J lost 7 bases, and 12 bases lay in between. Germline-derived CDR1 and CDR2 are SGHNT and YYREEE (reference sequence). This CDR3 has 14 residues. CDR3 loop: CASSNRDLNSPLHF. CDR3 bases: TGTGCCAGCAGCAACAGGGATTTGAATTCACCCCTCCACTTT.

The gene calls are TRBV21-1 and TRBJ2-1; the table gives TRBD2 as D, unverified against the DNA. TRBV21-1 is recorded as a pseudogene. CDR3 size: 14 residues. The CDR3 bases are TGTGCCAGCAGCAAAGGGGTGGGAGACAATGAGCAGTTCTTC. Translating it yields CASSKGVGDNEQFF.

J is TRBJ1-3 and V is TRBV28; possible D gene TRBD1, 6 bases. The CDR3 has 13 amino acids. V shed 7 bases and J shed 12 bases, with 19 bases lying between them. Germline values: CDR1 MDHEN, CDR2 SYDVKM. CDR3 region: CASTVRQGSGIYF. The CDR3 DNA reads TGTGCCAGCACAGTACGGCAGGGGTCTGGCATATATTTT.

V is TRBV7-8 and J is TRBJ2-7; tentatively, D is TRBD1 (6 bases). Between the trimmed V and J ends, which lost 1 base and 7 bases, there was a span of 14 bases. Germline CDR1 is SGHVS and CDR2 is FQNEAQ. The CDR3 runs to 14 residues. CDR3 sequence: CASSLVQQGREQYF. For the CDR3, the DNA is TGTGCCAGCAGCTTAGTGCAACAGGGCAGAGAGCAGTACTTC.

This clone appeared a few times. V and J are TRBV11-2 and TRBJ2-4; tentative D call: TRBD2 (6 bases). The length of the CDR3 is 16 residues. The V gene's germline CDR1 is SGHAT and CDR2 FQNNGV. V shed 3 bases and J shed 0 bases, with 12 bases lying between them. The DNA for the CDR3 is TGTGCCAGCAGCTTCGGGACTCCCCTAGCCAAAAACATTCAGTACTTC. This codes for CASSFGTPLAKNIQYF.

The chain couples TRBV6-1 to TRBJ1-6; D is ambiguous. The germline V gene has CDR1 MNHNS and CDR2 SASEGT. V lost 10 bases and J lost 8, with 15 bases in between. The CDR3 has 13 residues. The CDR3 DNA is TGTGCCACCTCAGGCTGGGTTGATTCACCCCTCCACTTT. Translating gives CATSGWVDSPLHF.

This clone has more than one count but fewer than ten. The chain joins TRBV6-5 to TRBJ2-7, with 7 bases that match TRBD2. Germline trimming cut 6 bases from V and 3 bases from J; bases unmatched to any gene: 8. Germline V lookup: CDR1 MNHEY, CDR2 SVGAGI. This CDR3 contains 14 residues. CDR3 in amino acids: CASSRRDYIYEQYF. In DNA form, the CDR3 reads TGTGCCAGCAGCCGCCGGGACTACATCTACGAGCAGTACTTC.